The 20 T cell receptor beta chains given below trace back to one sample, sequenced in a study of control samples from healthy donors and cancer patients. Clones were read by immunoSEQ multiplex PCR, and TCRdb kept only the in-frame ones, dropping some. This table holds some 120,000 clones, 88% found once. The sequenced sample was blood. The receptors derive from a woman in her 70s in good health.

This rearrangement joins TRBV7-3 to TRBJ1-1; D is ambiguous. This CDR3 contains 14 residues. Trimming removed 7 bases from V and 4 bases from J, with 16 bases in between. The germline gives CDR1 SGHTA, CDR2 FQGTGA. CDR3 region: CASNRHLEVTEAFF. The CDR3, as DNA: TGTGCCAGCAACCGACACTTGGAGGTCACTGAAGCTTTCTTT.

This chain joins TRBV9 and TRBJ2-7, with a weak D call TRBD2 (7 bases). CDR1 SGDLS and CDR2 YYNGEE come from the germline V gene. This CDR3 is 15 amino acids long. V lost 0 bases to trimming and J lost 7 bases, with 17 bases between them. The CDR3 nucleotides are TGTGCCAGCAGCGTAGCCGGGGGGCCCCTTGAAGAGCAGTACTTC. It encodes CASSVAGGPLEEQYF.

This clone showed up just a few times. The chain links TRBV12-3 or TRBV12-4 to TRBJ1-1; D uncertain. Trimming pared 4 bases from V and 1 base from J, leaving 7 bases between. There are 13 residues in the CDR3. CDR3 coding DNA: TGTGCCAGCAGTTCAATCAGGAACACTGAAGCTTTCTTT. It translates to CASSSIRNTEAFF.

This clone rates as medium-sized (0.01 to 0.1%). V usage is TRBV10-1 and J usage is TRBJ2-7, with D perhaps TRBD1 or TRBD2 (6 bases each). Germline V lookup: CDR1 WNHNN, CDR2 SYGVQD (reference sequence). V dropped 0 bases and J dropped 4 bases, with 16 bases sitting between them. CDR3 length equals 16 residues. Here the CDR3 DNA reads TGCGCCAGCAGTGAGTCGCCAGGGGACTCTTCGTACGAGCAGTACTTC. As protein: CASSESPGDSSYEQYF.

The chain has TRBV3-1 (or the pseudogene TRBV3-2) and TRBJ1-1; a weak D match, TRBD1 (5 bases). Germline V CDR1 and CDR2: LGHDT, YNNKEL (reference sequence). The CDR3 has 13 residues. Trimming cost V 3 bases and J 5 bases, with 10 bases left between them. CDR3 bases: TGTGCCAGCAGCCAGGACACGGGGACTGAAGCTTTCTTT. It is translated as CASSQDTGTEAFF.

The CDR3 here is CASSVVPSDTQYF. CDR3 DNA sequence: TGTGCCAGCAGTGTAGTCCCTTCAGATACGCAGTATTTT. The chain is built from TRBV6-4 and TRBJ2-3; D is uncertain. The CDR3 consists of 13 residues. The germline V gene has CDR1 MRHNA and CDR2 SNTAGT. V shed 4 bases and J shed 4 bases, with 9 bases lying between them.

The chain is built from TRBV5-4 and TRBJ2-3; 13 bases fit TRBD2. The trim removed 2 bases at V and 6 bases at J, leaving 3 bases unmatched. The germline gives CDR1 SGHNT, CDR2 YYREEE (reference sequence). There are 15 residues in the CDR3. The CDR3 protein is CASSLRTSGGDTQYF. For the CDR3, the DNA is TGTGCCAGCAGCTTACGGACTAGCGGGGGTGATACGCAGTATTTT.

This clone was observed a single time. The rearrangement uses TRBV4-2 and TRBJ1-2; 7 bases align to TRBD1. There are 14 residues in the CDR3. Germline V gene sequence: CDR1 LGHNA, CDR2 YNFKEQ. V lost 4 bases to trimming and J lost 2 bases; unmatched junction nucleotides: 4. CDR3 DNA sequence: TGTGCCAGCAGCCTTGCGGGACAGAACTATGGCTACACCTTC. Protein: CASSLAGQNYGYTF.

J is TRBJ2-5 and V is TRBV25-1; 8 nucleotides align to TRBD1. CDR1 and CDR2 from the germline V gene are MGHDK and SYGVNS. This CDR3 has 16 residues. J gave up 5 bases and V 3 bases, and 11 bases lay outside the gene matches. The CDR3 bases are TGTGCCAGCAGTGACCATGCAGGCAGGGGGCGGGAGACCCAGTACTTC. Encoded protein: CASSDHAGRGRETQYF.

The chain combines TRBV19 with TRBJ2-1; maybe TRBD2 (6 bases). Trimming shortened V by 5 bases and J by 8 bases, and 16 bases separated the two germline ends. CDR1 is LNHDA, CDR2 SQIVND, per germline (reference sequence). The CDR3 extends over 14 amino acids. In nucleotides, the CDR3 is TGTGCCAGTAGTGCGAGCGGGCGGGTCTATGAGCAGTTCTTC. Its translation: CASSASGRVYEQFF.

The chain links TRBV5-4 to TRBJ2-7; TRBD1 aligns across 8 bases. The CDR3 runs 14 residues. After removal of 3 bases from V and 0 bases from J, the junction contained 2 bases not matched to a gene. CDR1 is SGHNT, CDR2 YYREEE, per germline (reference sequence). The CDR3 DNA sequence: TGTGCCAGCAGCTCGACAGGGGCCTCCTACGAGCAGTACTTC. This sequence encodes CASSSTGASYEQYF.

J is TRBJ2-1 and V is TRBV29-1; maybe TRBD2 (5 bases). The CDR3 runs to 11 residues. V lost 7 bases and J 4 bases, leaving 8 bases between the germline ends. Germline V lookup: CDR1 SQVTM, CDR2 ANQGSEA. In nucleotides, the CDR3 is TGCAGCGCCTCGGGGTACAATGAGCAGTTCTTC. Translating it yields CSASGYNEQFF.

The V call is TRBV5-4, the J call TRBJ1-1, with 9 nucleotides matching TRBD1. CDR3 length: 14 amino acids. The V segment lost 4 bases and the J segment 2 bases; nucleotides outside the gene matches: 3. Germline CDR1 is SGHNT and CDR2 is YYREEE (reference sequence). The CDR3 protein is CASSPGQGNTEAFF. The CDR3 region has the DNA TGTGCCAGCAGCCCGGGACAGGGAAACACTGAAGCTTTCTTT.

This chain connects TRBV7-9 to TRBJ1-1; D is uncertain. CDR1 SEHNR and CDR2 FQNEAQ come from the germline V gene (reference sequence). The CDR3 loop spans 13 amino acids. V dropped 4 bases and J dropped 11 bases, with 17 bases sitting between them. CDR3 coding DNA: TGTGCCAGCAGCTCCCAGACCCAGGCCCGGGCTTTCTTT. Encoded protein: CASSSQTQARAFF.

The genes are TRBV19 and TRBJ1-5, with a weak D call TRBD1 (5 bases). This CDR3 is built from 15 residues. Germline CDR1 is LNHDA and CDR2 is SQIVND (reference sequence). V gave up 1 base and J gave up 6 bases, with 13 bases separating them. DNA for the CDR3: TGTGCCAGTAGTATAGGGGGCAGGGCGACTCAGCCCCAGCATTTT. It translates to CASSIGGRATQPQHF.

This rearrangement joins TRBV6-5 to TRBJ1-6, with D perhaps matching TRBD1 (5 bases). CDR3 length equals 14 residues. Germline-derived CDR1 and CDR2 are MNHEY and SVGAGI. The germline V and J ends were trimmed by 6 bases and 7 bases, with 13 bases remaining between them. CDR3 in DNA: TGTGCCAGCAGACCACCACGGGGGAATTCACCCCTCCACTTT. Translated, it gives CASRPPRGNSPLHF.

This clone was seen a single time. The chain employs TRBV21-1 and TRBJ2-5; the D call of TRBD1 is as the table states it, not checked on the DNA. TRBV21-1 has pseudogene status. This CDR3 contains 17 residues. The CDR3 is CASSRDRDRGIQETQYF. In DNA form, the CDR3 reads TGTGCCAGCAGCCGCGACCGGGACAGGGGTATCCAAGAGACCCAGTACTTC.

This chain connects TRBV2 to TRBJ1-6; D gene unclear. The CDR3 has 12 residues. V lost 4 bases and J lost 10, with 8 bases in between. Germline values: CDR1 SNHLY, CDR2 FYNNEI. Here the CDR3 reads CASSVLGSPLHF. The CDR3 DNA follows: TGTGCCAGCAGTGTGTTGGGGTCACCCCTCCACTTT.

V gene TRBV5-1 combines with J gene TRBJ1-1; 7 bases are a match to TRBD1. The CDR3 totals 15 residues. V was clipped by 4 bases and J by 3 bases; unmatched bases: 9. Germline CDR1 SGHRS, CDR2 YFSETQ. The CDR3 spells CASSKGADGHTEAFF. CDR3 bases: TGCGCCAGCAGCAAGGGGGCGGACGGGCACACTGAAGCTTTCTTT.

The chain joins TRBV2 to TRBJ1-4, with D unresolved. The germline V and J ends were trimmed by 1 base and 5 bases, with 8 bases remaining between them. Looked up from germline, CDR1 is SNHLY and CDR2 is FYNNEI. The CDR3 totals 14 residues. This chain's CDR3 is CASSEGMANEKLFF. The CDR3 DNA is TGTGCCAGCAGTGAAGGGATGGCCAATGAAAAACTGTTTTTT.